Below, 24 T cell receptor beta chains from the same sample are listed, as sequenced in a study of T-cell reconstitution after alpha-beta-depleted transplantation in children. Unique molecular identifiers were incorporated into the prepared TCRbeta library. TCRdb re-analysed the PCR reads in MiXCR, keeping a single row per CDR3 protein. This table has fewer than 550,000 distinct CDR3 sequences, about 10% appearing once. The input for sequencing was PBMCs, mostly from graft donor cells, taken 180 days after TCRalphabeta/CD19-depleted stem cell transplant. The receptors shown here come from a female patient between 2 and 15 years old who had a stem cell transplant for aplastic anemia, so the T cells may come from the graft donor.

This clonotype showed up many times. This rearrangement joins TRBV29-1 to TRBJ2-5; 7 bases match TRBD1. Trimming took 3 bases from V and 1 from J; bases not matched to a gene: 23. This CDR3 is 20 amino acids long. The germline V gene has CDR1 SQVTM and CDR2 ANQGSEA. In nucleotides, the CDR3 is TGCAGCGTTGACTTAGGGGTGGGACAGATACAACAGGGGTCCCAAGAGACCCAGTACTTC. This sequence encodes CSVDLGVGQIQQGSQETQYF.

This clonotype showed up just a few times. The V gene is TRBV5-1, the J gene TRBJ1-2, with 7 bases aligning to TRBD1. Germline loops: CDR1 SGHRS, CDR2 YFSETQ. V was pared by 4 bases and J by 3 bases, with 9 bases of the junction left unmatched. The length of the CDR3 is 15 residues. The DNA for the CDR3 is TGCGCCAGCAGCAACAGGGGAGTCGGCGACTATGGCTACACCTTC. Its translation: CASSNRGVGDYGYTF.

This clonotype has at least ten counts. CDR3 sequence (DNA): TGCGCCAGCAGCATTCCACTAGCGAACTCCTACAATGAGCAGTTCTTC. It yields the protein CASSIPLANSYNEQFF. The rearrangement uses TRBV5-1 and TRBJ2-1, with TRBD2 matching 7 bases. J gave up 0 bases and V 4 bases, and 7 bases lay outside the gene matches. CDR3 length equals 16 residues. The germline gives CDR1 SGHRS, CDR2 YFSETQ.

This clonotype was detected ten times or more. This chain joins TRBV12-3 or TRBV12-4 and TRBJ1-5; no firm D call. Trimming shortened V by 5 bases and J by 2 bases, and 10 bases separated the two germline ends. The CDR3 consists of 14 residues. CDR3 in DNA: TGTGCCAGCAGTCTTCCGGGTCGCAATCAGCCCCAGCATTTT. Translation: CASSLPGRNQPQHF.

The chain links TRBV6-5 to TRBJ2-3, with TRBD2 identical over 11 bases. The germline gives CDR1 MNHEY, CDR2 SVGAGI. The V segment lost 0 bases and the J segment 1 base; nucleotides outside the gene matches: 9. CDR3 size: 19 residues. The CDR3 loop reads CASSYSPSGRLMRTDTQYF. Written as DNA, the CDR3 is TGTGCCAGCAGTTACTCGCCTAGCGGGAGGTTGATGCGCACAGATACGCAGTATTTT.

The gene calls are TRBV6-5 and TRBJ2-1; D gene unclear. Between the trimmed V and J ends, which lost 0 bases and 10 bases, there was a span of 16 bases. The CDR3 is made up of 15 amino acids. Germline CDR1 MNHEY, CDR2 SVGAGI. In DNA, the CDR3 is TGTGCCAGCAGTTACTCGAATCAGGCCCTCAAGGAGCAGTTCTTC. Amino acid sequence: CASSYSNQALKEQFF.

The rearrangement links TRBV4-1 to TRBJ1-5; 7 nucleotides line up with TRBD1. Germline V gives CDR1 MGHRA, CDR2 YSYEKL. The CDR3 is made up of 15 amino acids. V trimming: 0 bases; J trimming: 6 bases; junction bases outside the gene matches: 5. CDR3 nucleotide sequence: TGCGCCAGCAGCCAAGAGGGGACAGTCGCTCAGCCCCAGCATTTT. Amino acid sequence: CASSQEGTVAQPQHF.

This clonotype was recorded a few times. The chain combines TRBV29-1 with TRBJ1-2; D is perhaps TRBD1 (5 bases). The CDR3 has 14 residues. The V end lost 6 bases, the J end lost 6 bases, and 20 bases lay between the germline ends. CDR1 and CDR2 (germline): SQVTM, ANQGSEA. CDR3 nucleotides: TGCAGCGTACGACGGGGGTCAGGAGGGAATGGCTACACCTTC. The encoded protein is CSVRRGSGGNGYTF.

The chain combines TRBV27 with TRBJ2-7; 7 bases fit TRBD2. CDR3 length: 16 residues. The germline CDR1 and CDR2 sequences are MNHEY and SMNVEV (reference sequence). The ends lost 5 bases at V and 2 bases at J; junction bases unmatched: 12. CDR3 loop: CASSPLGPAGPYEQYF. The CDR3 nucleotides read TGTGCCAGCAGTCCCCTTGGACCAGCGGGACCCTACGAGCAGTACTTC.

This clonotype was found a few times. CDR3 DNA sequence: TGTGCCAGCAGCTTAGGTGCAGGCCCTTACGGCGAGCAGTACGTC. Protein sequence: CASSLGAGPYGEQYV. J is TRBJ2-7 and V is TRBV7-9; D unclear. The CDR3 has 15 residues. Looked up from germline, CDR1 is SEHNR and CDR2 is FQNEAQ (reference sequence). Trimming took off 1 base at V and 6 bases at J, with 16 bases between the two ends.

V and J are TRBV5-1 and TRBJ2-3, with D perhaps TRBD1 or TRBD2 (5 bases each). Germline-derived CDR1 and CDR2 are SGHRS and YFSETQ. The CDR3 contains 15 residues. V was cut by 4 bases and J by 0 bases, with 12 bases left in between. For the CDR3, the DNA is TGCGCCAGCAGCATGGGACCTTCTAGCACAGATACGCAGTATTTT. This encodes CASSMGPSSTDTQYF. Using reference TRBV5-1 and TRBJ2-3 for the parts outside the CDR3, the full variable domain is KAGVTQTPRYLIKTRGQQVTLSCSPISGHRSVSWYQQTPGQGLQFLFEYFSETQRNKGNFPGRFSGRQFSNSRSEMNVSTLELGDSALYLCASSMGPSSTDTQYFGPGTRLTVL.

The rearrangement uses TRBV4-2 and TRBJ2-4, with D uncertain. Trimming stripped 0 bases from V and 1 base from J, with 10 bases between. CDR1 is LGHNA, CDR2 YNFKEQ, per germline. The CDR3 spans 16 residues. This CDR3 is CASSQDAQTAKNIQYF. In DNA, the CDR3 is TGTGCCAGCAGCCAAGATGCACAGACGGCCAAAAACATTCAGTACTTC.

This clonotype was seen ten or more times. The rearrangement joins TRBV7-2 to TRBJ2-5; possibly TRBD2 for D (6 bases). The CDR3 has 14 amino acids. The germline V and J ends were trimmed by 8 bases and 0 bases, with 13 bases remaining between them. Germline V gene sequence: CDR1 SGHTA, CDR2 FQGNSA. The CDR3 nucleotides read TGTGCCAGCTCGAGAGCGGGTTACCAAGAGACCCAGTACTTC. Encoded protein: CASSRAGYQETQYF.

The chain recombines TRBV11-2 with TRBJ1-4, with D possibly matching TRBD1 (6 bases). The ends were cut back, 1 base at V and 0 bases at J, with 18 bases in the middle. Per germline, CDR1 SGHAT and CDR2 FQNNGV. The CDR3 runs 19 residues. CDR3 region: CASSLVIRGPVATNEKLFF. CDR3 DNA sequence: TGTGCCAGCAGCTTAGTTATCAGGGGCCCGGTTGCAACTAATGAAAAACTGTTTTTT.

This chain uses TRBV6-2 or TRBV6-3 with TRBJ1-1, with D perhaps matching TRBD1 (6 bases). The length of the CDR3 is 11 residues. V gave up 7 bases and J gave up 6 bases, with 9 bases separating them. CDR1 is MNHEY and CDR2 is SVGEGT in the germline V gene. CDR3 bases: TGTGCCAGCAATAGGGGGGCTGAAGCTTTCTTT. Translation: CASNRGAEAFF.

In its sample, this clonotype was seen a few times. The V gene is TRBV5-6, the J gene TRBJ2-7; no reliable D call. The CDR3 runs 13 residues. Germline CDR1 is SGHDT and CDR2 is YYEEEE. With 0 bases removed from V and 5 bases from J, the gap between germline ends came to 9 bases. The CDR3 here is CASSLDRPDEQYF. DNA of the CDR3: TGTGCCAGCAGCTTGGACCGTCCCGACGAGCAGTACTTC.

This clonotype was observed at least ten times. J is TRBJ2-2 and V is TRBV15; D may be TRBD1 (5 bases). This CDR3 region has 14 residues. Per the germline V gene, CDR1 is LNHNV and CDR2 is YYDKDF (reference sequence). V was clipped by 3 bases and J by 7 bases, with 12 bases between them. The CDR3 bases are TGTGCCACCAGCAGTAACCAGGGATACGGGGAGCTGTTTTTT. Translation: CATSSNQGYGELFF.

This clonotype was recorded a few times. The rearrangement joins TRBV2 to TRBJ2-2; 7 bases agree with TRBD2. The V segment lost 7 bases and the J segment 4 bases; nucleotides outside the gene matches: 6. The V gene's germline CDR1 is SNHLY and CDR2 FYNNEI. CDR3 size: 14 residues. CDR3 protein: CASKGLVSTGELFF. CDR3 DNA sequence: TGTGCCAGCAAAGGACTAGTTAGCACCGGGGAGCTGTTTTTT. Complete variable domain (other parts from reference TRBV2 and TRBJ2-2): EPEVTQTPSHQVTQMGQEVILRCVPISNHLYFYWYRQILGQKVEFLVSFYNNEISEKSEIFDDQFSVERPDGSNFTLKIRSTKLEDSAMYFCASKGLVSTGELFFGEGSRLTVL.

The chain employs TRBV18 and TRBJ2-3; D perhaps matches TRBD1 (5 bases). The CDR3 extends over 16 amino acids. Trimming cost V 0 bases and J 4 bases, with 14 bases left between them. Germline CDR1 reads KGHSH; CDR2 reads LQKENI. The CDR3 loop reads CASSPPRPVGADTQYF. Written as DNA, the CDR3 is TGTGCCAGCTCACCACCTAGGCCCGTAGGGGCAGATACGCAGTATTTT.

The chain recombines TRBV4-1 with TRBJ1-2; D is unclear. CDR1 is MGHRA and CDR2 is YSYEKL in the germline V gene. With 0 bases removed from V and 4 bases from J, the gap between germline ends came to 9 bases. The CDR3 sequence is 14 residues long. CDR3 sequence reads: CASSQDRSVYGYTF. CDR3 nucleotide sequence: TGCGCCAGCAGCCAAGATCGGTCAGTCTATGGCTACACCTTC.

This clonotype was found many times. J is TRBJ1-6 and V is TRBV15; the D is unclear. CDR1 is LNHNV and CDR2 is YYDKDF in the germline V gene (reference sequence). This CDR3 contains 15 residues. V lost 3 bases, J lost 5 bases, and 11 bases lay in between. The CDR3, as DNA: TGTGCCACCAGCAGCCGAGGCGCGGATAATTCACCCCTCCACTTT. Protein: CATSSRGADNSPLHF.

This clonotype was counted a few times. The V and J genes are TRBV25-1 and TRBJ1-1, with 7 bases aligning to TRBD1. Per germline, CDR1 MGHDK and CDR2 SYGVNS. The CDR3 is 16 amino acids. J gave up 3 bases and V 3 bases, and 10 bases lay outside the gene matches. In DNA form, the CDR3 reads TGTGCCAGCAGTGACTATCGAGGGAGGGGGCACACTGAAGCTTTCTTT. Translating it yields CASSDYRGRGHTEAFF.

This sequence joins TRBV7-2 and TRBJ1-6; D is uncertain. Trimming stripped 0 bases from V and 7 bases from J, with 13 bases between. The germline gives CDR1 SGHTA, CDR2 FQGNSA. The length of the CDR3 is 16 residues. CDR3 residues: CASSLARSRGNSPLHF. CDR3 sequence (DNA): TGTGCCAGCAGCTTAGCGCGGAGCCGGGGAAATTCACCCCTCCACTTT.

Turning to this clonotype: The junction and the germline gene differ at one end; a read error may be behind it. The chain combines TRBV7-2 with TRBJ1-1; D gene ambiguous. Germline lookup yields CDR1 SGHTA and CDR2 FQGNSA. This CDR3 region has 15 residues. The CDR3 is CASSFSLTMNTEAFF. The CDR3 DNA reads TGTGCCAGCAGCTTTTCCCTCACAATGAACACTGAAGCTTTCTTC.